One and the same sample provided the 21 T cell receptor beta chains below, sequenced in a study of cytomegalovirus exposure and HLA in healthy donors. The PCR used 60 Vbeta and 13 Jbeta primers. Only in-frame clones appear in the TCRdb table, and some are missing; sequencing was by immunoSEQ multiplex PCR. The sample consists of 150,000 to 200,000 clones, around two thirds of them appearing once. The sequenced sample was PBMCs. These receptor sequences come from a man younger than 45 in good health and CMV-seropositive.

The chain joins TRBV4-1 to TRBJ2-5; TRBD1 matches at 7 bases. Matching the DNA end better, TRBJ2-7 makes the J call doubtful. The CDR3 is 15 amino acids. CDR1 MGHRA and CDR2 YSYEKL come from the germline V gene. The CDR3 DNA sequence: TGCGCCAGCAGCCAAGAAGACAGGGTCTTTTACGAGCAGTACTTC. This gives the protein CASSQEDRVFYEQYF.

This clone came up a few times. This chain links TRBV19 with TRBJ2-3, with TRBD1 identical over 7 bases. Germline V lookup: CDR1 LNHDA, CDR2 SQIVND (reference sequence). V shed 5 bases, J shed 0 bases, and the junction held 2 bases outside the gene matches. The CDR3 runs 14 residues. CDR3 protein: CASSEDRSTDTQYF. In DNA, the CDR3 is TGTGCCAGTAGTGAGGACAGGAGCACAGATACGCAGTATTTT.

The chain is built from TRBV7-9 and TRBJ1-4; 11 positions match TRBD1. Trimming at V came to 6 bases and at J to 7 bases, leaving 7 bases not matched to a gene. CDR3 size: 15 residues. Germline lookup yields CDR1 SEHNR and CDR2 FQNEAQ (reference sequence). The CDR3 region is CASSPRTGGSEKLFF. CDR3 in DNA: TGTGCCAGCAGTCCCAGGACAGGGGGCAGTGAAAAACTGTTTTTT.

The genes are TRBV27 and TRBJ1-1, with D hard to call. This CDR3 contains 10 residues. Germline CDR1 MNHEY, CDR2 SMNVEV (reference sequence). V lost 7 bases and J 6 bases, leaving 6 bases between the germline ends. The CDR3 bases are TGTGCCAGCAAGGGAGCTGAAGCTTTCTTT. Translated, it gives CASKGAEAFF.

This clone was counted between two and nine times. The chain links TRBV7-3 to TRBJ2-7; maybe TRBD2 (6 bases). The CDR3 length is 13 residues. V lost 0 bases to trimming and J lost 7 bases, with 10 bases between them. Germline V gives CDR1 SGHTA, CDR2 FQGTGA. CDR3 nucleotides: TGTGCCAGCAGCTTAACGGCGGGGCGGGAGCAGTACTTC. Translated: CASSLTAGREQYF.

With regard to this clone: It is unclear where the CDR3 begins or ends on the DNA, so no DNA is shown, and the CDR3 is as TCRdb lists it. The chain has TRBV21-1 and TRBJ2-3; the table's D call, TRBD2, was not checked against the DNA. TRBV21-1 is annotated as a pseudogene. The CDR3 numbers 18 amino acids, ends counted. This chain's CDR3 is CASSHPFGSGSHTDTQYF.

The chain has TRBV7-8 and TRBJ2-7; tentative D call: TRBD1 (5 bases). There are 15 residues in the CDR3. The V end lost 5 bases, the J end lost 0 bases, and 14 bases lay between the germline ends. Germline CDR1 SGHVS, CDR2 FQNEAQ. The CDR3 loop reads CASSPQDGYSYEQYF. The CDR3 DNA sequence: TGTGCCAGCAGCCCACAGGACGGCTACTCCTACGAGCAGTACTTC.

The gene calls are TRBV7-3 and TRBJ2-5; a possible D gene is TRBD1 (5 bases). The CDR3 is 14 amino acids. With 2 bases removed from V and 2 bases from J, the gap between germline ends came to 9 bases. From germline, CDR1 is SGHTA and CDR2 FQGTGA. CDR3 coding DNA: TGTGCCAGCAGCTTATGGTCAGGGCAAGAGACCCAGTACTTC. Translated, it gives CASSLWSGQETQYF.

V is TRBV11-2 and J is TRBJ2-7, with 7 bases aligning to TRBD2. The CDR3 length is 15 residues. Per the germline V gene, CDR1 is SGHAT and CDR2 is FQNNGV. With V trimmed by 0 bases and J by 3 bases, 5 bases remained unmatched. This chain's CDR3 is CASSLDLASGYEQYF. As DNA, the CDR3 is TGTGCCAGCAGCTTAGATCTGGCTAGCGGCTACGAGCAGTACTTC.

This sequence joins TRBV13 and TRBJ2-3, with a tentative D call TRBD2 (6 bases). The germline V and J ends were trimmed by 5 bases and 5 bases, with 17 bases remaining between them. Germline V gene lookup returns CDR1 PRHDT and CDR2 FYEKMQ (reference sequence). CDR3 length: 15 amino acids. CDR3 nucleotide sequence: TGTGCCAGCAGCGACCTCGTGGGGGGTGGAGATACGCAGTATTTT. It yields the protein CASSDLVGGGDTQYF.

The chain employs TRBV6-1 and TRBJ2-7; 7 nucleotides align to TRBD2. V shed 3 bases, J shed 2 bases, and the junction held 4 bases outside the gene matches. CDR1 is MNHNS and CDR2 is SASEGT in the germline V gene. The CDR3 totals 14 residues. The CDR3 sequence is CASSDKRDPYEQYF. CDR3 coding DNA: TGTGCCAGCAGTGACAAGCGGGACCCCTACGAGCAGTACTTC.

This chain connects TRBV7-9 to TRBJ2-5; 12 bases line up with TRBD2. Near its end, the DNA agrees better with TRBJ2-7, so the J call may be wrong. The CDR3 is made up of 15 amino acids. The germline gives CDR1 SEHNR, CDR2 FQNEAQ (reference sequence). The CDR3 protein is CASSLQLAGGYEQYF. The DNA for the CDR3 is TGTGCCAGCAGCTTACAACTAGCGGGAGGCTACGAGCAGTACTTC.

DNA of the CDR3: TGTGCCAGCAGCTTGGAGACAGGGCTCAACGAGCAGTACTTC. Protein product: CASSLETGLNEQYF. J is TRBJ2-5 and V is TRBV5-4; 7 bases fit TRBD1. The last part of the DNA fits TRBJ2-7 better; the J call may be wrong. Germline V gene sequence: CDR1 SGHNT, CDR2 YYREEE (reference sequence). The CDR3 is 14 amino acids.

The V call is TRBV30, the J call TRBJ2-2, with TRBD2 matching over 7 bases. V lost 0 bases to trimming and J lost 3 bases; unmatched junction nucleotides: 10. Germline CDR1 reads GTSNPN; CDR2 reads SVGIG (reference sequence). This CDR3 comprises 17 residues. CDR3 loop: CAWSVKGAGIYTGELFF. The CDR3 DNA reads TGTGCCTGGAGTGTAAAGGGAGCGGGAATTTACACCGGGGAGCTGTTTTTT.

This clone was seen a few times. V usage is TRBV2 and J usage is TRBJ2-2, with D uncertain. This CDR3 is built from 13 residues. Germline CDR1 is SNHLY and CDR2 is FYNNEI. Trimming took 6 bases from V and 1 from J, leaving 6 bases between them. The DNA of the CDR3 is TGTGCCAGCAGCGTAGAGAACACCGGGGAGCTGTTTTTT. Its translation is CASSVENTGELFF.

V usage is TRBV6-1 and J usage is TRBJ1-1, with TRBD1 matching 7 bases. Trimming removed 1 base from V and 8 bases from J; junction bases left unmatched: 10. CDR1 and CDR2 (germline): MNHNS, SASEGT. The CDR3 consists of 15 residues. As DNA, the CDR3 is TGTGCCAGCAGTGAAGTCGGGACAGTTGGCCAAGAAGCTTTCTTT. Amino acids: CASSEVGTVGQEAFF.

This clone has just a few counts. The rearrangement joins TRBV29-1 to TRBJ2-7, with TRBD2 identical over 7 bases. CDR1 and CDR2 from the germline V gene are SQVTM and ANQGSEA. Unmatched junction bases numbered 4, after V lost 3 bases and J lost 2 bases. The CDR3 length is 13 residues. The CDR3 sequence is CSVDTSVPYEQYF. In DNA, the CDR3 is TGCAGCGTTGATACTAGCGTTCCCTACGAGCAGTACTTC.

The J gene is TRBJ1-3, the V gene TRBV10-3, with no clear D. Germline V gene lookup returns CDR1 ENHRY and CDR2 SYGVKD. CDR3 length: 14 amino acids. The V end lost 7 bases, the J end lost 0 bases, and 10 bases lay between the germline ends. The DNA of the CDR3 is TGTGCCATCATGATGAGTGACTCTGGAAACACCATATATTTT. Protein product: CAIMMSDSGNTIYF.

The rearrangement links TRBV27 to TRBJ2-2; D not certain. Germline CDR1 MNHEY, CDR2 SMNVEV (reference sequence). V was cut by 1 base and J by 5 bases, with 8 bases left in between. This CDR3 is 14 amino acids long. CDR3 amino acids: CASSLFGVTGELFF. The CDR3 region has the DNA TGTGCCAGCAGTTTATTCGGAGTTACCGGGGAGCTGTTTTTT.

This CDR3 reads CASSLLQETQYF. The CDR3 bases are TGTGCCAGCAGTCTCCTCCAAGAGACCCAGTACTTC. The chain links TRBV28 to TRBJ2-5, with D uncertain. The CDR3 extends over 12 amino acids. Germline CDR1 is MDHEN and CDR2 is SYDVKM. V lost 5 bases, J lost 1 base, and 5 bases lay in between.

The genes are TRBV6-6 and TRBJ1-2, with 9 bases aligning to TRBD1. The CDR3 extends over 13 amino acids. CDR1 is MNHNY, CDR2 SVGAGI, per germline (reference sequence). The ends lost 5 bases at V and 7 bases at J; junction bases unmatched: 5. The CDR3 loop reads CASSPQGAGGYTF. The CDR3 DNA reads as TGTGCCAGCAGTCCACAGGGGGCCGGTGGCTACACCTTC.